Included here is one TCR beta chain sequence, with context. This record comes from a study of T cell changes during pregnancy in multiple sclerosis. The germline gives CDR1 SGHNT, CDR2 YYREEE (reference sequence). V dropped 4 bases and J dropped 2 bases, with 9 bases sitting between them. This CDR3 spans 13 amino acids. Measured with immunoSEQ multiplex PCR; TCRdb has only the in-frame clones, and not every one. This sample has about 59,000 clones, with around 94% found just once. The sequence was collected from a female donor with multiple sclerosis, enrolled in a pregnancy study. The chain is built from TRBV5-4 and TRBJ2-5, with D possibly being TRBD1 (6 bases). The material was CD8+ T cells from peripheral blood mononuclear cells, obtained after pregnancy. DNA of the CDR3: TGTGCCAGCAGCCCGGGACATCAAGAGACCCAGTACTTC. Amino acids: CASSPGHQETQYF. The complete variable domain, with remaining parts taken from reference TRBV5-4 and TRBJ2-5, reads ETGVTQSPTHLIKTRGQQVTLRCSSQSGHNTVSWYQQALGQGPQFIFQYYREEENGRGNFPPRFSGLQFPNYSSELNVNALELDDSALYLCASSPGHQETQYFGPGTRLLVL.